This TCR beta chain was obtained from a study of blood T cell repertoires in COVID-19. Turning to the study itself: From the United States, Italy and Spain came samples of acute and convalescent COVID-19. T cells, B-cell-depleted T cells, or PBMCs provided the cDNA or gDNA that served as material.

The CDR3 covers 16 residues. V dropped 4 bases and J dropped 2; count of bases not matched to a gene: 5. In germline, CDR1 is SGHRS, CDR2 YFSETQ. Original methodology: Nucleated cell number was recorded as an estimate derived from reference gene primer amplification. TCRdb's table, derived via immunoSEQ multiplex PCR, lists solely in-frame clones and lacks some. V, J and clone size are taken as reported in that table, and D and trimming were inferred from the DNA itself. The profile shows fewer than 130,000 clones, 70% to 90% of them singletons. This clone is a singleton in its sample. This clonotype was obtained from a woman in her 50s with acute or convalescent COVID-19. Sequencing used peripheral blood. This sequence joins TRBV5-1 and TRBJ2-1, with TRBD2 matching 11 bases. CDR3 protein: CASSPLAGGPYNEQFF. The DNA for the CDR3 is TGCGCCAGCAGCCCCTTAGCGGGAGGGCCCTACAATGAGCAGTTCTTC. The whole variable domain, remainder taken from reference TRBV5-1 and TRBJ2-1, is KAGVTQTPRYLIKTRGQQVTLSCSPISGHRSVSWYQQTPGQGLQFLFEYFSETQRNKGNFPGRFSGRQFSNSRSEMNVSTLELGDSALYLCASSPLAGGPYNEQFFGPGTRLTVL.